A selection of T cell receptor beta chains follows, all from one sample in a study of OX40 agonist ivuxolimab in advanced cancers. Sequenced by immunoSEQ multiplex PCR; TCRdb stores in-frame clones only, minus some. The data contain tens of thousands of clones, 65% to 90% of them seen just once; the ten biggest clones take up around 50%. Sample: CD4+ or CD8+ T cells sorted from blood, taken in a trial of the OX40 agonist ivuxolimab. These receptors were obtained from an adult with an advanced solid tumor such as melanoma, head and neck, liver or kidney cancer. Each CDR3 is given with its conserved first and last residue.

j_call cdr3_length v_call cdr3_aa
TRBJ2-1 17 TRBV4-1 CASSRTLAGESYNEQFF
TRBJ2-7 15 TRBV7-9 CASSSGTSGLYEQYF
TRBJ1-6 12 TRBV2 CASRTGNSPLHF
TRBJ1-1 15 TRBV7-9 CASSLKGGQYTEAFF
TRBJ2-2 15 TRBV7-3 CASSSGTGGRGELFF
TRBJ2-2 17 TRBV4-3 CASSQESRPQRTGELFF
TRBJ1-1 14 TRBV30 CAWSVEGSSTEAFF
TRBJ1-2 12 TRBV4-2 CASSQGIGGYTF
TRBJ2-7 16 TRBV28 CASRQTGTLSSYEQYF
TRBJ2-7 14 TRBV4-3 CASSQEAFSYEQYF
TRBJ1-3 14 TRBV10-3 CAISDRQGANTIYF
TRBJ2-4 13 TRBV7-9 CASSKVGENIQYF
TRBJ2-3 14 TRBV11-2 CASSPEAYTDTQYF
TRBJ1-2 12 TRBV19 CASSAGVGGYTF
TRBJ2-7 15 TRBV27 CASSLSGNPASEQYF
TRBJ2-3 15 TRBV29-1 CSVEDRVGDTDTQYF
TRBJ2-7 14 TRBV19 CASSIAGGPYEQYF
TRBJ2-7 14 TRBV13 CASSTGGDLTEQYF
TRBJ2-7 12 TRBV19 CASKGGDYEQYF
TRBJ1-1 18 TRBV28 CASSLRRVEGTMNTEAFF
TRBJ2-7 12 TRBV28 CASSFTGNEQYF
TRBJ1-1 12 TRBV2 CANPIGTGEAFF
TRBJ2-1 18 TRBV7-6 CASSYSTSGTGGSDEQFF
TRBJ2-5 15 TRBV9 CASTPGQGPQETQYF
TRBJ1-2 15 TRBV19 CASSIARTSSYGYTF
TRBJ2-1 17 TRBV5-4 CASSPEGLQMVYNEQFF
TRBJ1-1 14 TRBV14 CASSRPGEDTEAFF
TRBJ1-1 12 TRBV9 CASSGGGPEAFF
TRBJ2-1 15 TRBV27 CASSLLGVAYNEQFF
TRBJ1-1 15 TRBV5-5 CASSLRGHLNTEAFF
TRBJ2-1 11 TRBV9 CASSALNEQFF
TRBJ2-3 18 TRBV4-3 CASSQVRATSGGTDTQYF
TRBJ2-7 15 TRBV7-1 CASSPGAQGAGEQYF
TRBJ2-2 14 TRBV6-5 CASRPVGRTGELFF
TRBJ1-2 14 TRBV9 CASSVGSGDYGYTF
TRBJ1-2 17 TRBV5-4 CASSDWGVQLANYGYTF
TRBJ2-5 14 TRBV10-3 CAISAREIQETQYF
TRBJ2-1 14 TRBV19 CAINSGGAYNEQFF
TRBJ1-3 16 TRBV19 CASSRATGGFGNTIYF
TRBJ2-5 14 TRBV9 CASSGNWGRETQYF
TRBJ1-2 17 TRBV7-8 CASSPGIPGQGWDGYTF
TRBJ2-2 14 TRBV11-3 CASSLRGDTGELFF
TRBJ1-5 14 TRBV5-1 CASSLGGSNQPQHF
TRBJ1-5 15 TRBV4-1 CASSQDVGSNQPQHF
TRBJ2-7 15 TRBV4-1 CASSPSSTGSYEQYF
TRBJ2-7 15 TRBV21-1 CASLNPGQDSHEQYF
TRBJ1-2 14 TRBV25-1 CASSWTGGSDGYTF
TRBJ1-1 13 TRBV6-5 CASSPGGGHEAFF